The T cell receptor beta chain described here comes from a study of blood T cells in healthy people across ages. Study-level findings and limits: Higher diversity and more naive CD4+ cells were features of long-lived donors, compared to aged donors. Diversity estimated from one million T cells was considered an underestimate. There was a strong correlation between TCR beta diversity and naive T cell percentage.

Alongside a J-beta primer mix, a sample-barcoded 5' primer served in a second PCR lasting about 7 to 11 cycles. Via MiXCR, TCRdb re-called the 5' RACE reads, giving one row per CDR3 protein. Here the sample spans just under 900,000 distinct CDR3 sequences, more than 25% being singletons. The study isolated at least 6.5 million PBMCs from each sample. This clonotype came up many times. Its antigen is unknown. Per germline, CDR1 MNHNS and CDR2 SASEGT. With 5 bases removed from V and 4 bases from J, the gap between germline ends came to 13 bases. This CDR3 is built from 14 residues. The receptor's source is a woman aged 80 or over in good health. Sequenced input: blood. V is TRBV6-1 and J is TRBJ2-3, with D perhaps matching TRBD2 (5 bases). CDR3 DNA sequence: TGTGCCAGCAGTATAGCCCGGCGGGCAGATACGCAGTATTTT. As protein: CASSIARRADTQYF.